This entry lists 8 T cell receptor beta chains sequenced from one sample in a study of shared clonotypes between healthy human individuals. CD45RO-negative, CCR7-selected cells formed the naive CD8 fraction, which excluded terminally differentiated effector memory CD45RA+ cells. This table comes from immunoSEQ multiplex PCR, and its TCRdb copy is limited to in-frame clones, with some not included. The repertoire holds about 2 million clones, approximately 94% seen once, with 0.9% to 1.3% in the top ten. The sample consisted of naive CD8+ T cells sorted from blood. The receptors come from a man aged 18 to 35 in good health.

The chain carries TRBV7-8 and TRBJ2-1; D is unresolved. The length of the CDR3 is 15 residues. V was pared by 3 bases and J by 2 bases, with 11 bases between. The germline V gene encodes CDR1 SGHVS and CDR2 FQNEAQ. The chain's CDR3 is CASSFNTVTYNEQFF. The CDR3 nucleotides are TGTGCCAGCAGCTTTAATACAGTAACCTACAATGAGCAGTTCTTC.

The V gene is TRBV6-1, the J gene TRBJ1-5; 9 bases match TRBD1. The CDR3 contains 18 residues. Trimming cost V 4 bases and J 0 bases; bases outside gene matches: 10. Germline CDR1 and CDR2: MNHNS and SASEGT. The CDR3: CASSGGQGLYYSNQPQHF. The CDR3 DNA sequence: TGTGCCAGCAGTGGGGGACAGGGCTTATACTATAGCAATCAGCCCCAGCATTTT.

Here the CDR3 reads CASSQVQQGGSGELFF. CDR3 DNA sequence: TGTGCCAGCAGCCAAGTGCAACAAGGGGGCTCCGGGGAGCTGTTTTTT. This sequence joins TRBV4-2 and TRBJ2-2, with TRBD1 identical over 7 bases. CDR3 length: 16 residues. V dropped 1 base and J dropped 6; count of bases not matched to a gene: 8. Germline lookup yields CDR1 LGHNA and CDR2 YNFKEQ.

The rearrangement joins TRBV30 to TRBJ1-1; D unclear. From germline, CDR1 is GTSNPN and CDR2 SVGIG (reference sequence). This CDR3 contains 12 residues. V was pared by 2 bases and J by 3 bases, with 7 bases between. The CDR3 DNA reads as TGTGCCTGGAGTTCAGGCCACACTGAAGCTTTCTTT. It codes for CAWSSGHTEAFF.

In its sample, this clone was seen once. CDR3 in DNA: TGTGCCAGCAGCTCCATAGCGGGAGCCTACGAGCAGTACTTC. Its protein is CASSSIAGAYEQYF. This chain uses TRBV11-2 with TRBJ2-7; 9 bases map to TRBD2. This CDR3 comprises 14 residues. The V gene's germline CDR1 is SGHAT and CDR2 FQNNGV. The junction had 3 bases not matched to a gene; V was cut back by 4 bases and J by 2 bases.

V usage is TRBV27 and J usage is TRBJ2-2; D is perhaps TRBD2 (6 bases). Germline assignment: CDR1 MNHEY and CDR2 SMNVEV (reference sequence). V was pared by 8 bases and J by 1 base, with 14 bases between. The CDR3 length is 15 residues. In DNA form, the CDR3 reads TGTGCCAGCCGACCGGGACTCCAGAACACCGGGGAGCTGTTTTTT. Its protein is CASRPGLQNTGELFF.

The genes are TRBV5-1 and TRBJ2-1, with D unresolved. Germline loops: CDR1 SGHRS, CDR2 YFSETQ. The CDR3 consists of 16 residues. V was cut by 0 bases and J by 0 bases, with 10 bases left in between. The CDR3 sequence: CASSLEALGSYNEQFF. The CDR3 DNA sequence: TGCGCCAGCAGCTTGGAAGCCCTCGGCTCCTACAATGAGCAGTTCTTC.

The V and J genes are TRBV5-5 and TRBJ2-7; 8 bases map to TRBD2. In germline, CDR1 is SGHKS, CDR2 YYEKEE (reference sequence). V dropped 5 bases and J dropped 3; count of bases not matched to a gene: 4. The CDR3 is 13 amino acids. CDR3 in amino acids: CASRAGLDYEQYF. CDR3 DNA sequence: TGTGCCAGCAGGGCGGGACTAGACTACGAGCAGTACTTC.